A single sample is the source of the 13 T cell receptor beta chains below, sequenced in a study of response to subunit inactivated influenza vaccine. Each CDR3 protein is one row after TCRdb ran MiXCR on the RT-PCR reads. The sample yields over 800,000 distinct CDR3 sequences, 21% seen once. Sequenced material: PBMCs from blood, taken 5 days after vaccination. The receptors stem from a man between 50 and 59 years old who received an inactivated influenza vaccine.

This clonotype was counted only a few times. V usage is TRBV29-1 and J usage is TRBJ2-1, with D possibly being TRBD2 (5 bases). The V gene lost 5 bases and the J gene lost 5 bases, with 13 bases spanning the gap. This CDR3 spans 13 amino acids. Germline lookup yields CDR1 SQVTM and CDR2 ANQGSEA. CDR3 sequence (DNA): TGCAGCGTTCTAGGCGGAGGCCACAATGAGCAGTTCTTC. Protein: CSVLGGGHNEQFF.

The chain uses TRBV27 and TRBJ2-3; TRBD2 agrees at 15 bases. The V segment lost 3 bases and the J segment 0 bases; nucleotides outside the gene matches: 13. This CDR3 is 21 amino acids long. In germline, CDR1 is MNHEY, CDR2 SMNVEV (reference sequence). This CDR3 reads CASSFRLGTSGRTSSTDTQYF. Written as DNA, the CDR3 is TGTGCCAGCAGTTTCCGACTCGGGACTAGCGGGAGGACCTCTAGCACAGATACGCAGTATTTT.

This clonotype has more than one count but fewer than ten. The CDR3 loop is CATSRGTGQETQYF. The CDR3 coding sequence is TGTGCCACCAGCAGAGGGACAGGCCAAGAGACCCAGTACTTC. The chain has TRBV15 and TRBJ2-5; TRBD1 matches 7 bases. The CDR3 is made up of 14 amino acids. The germline gives CDR1 LNHNV, CDR2 YYDKDF (reference sequence). The trim removed 1 base at V and 1 base at J, leaving 0 bases unmatched.

The V call is TRBV20-1, the J call TRBJ2-2; 9 positions agree with TRBD2. CDR3 length: 17 amino acids. Germline V gives CDR1 DFQATT, CDR2 SNEGSKA (reference sequence). After removal of 4 bases from V and 6 bases from J, the junction contained 15 bases not matched to a gene. The CDR3 sequence is CSAMFGGGRAAAGELFF. The CDR3 DNA follows: TGCAGTGCTATGTTCGGCGGCGGGAGGGCGGCTGCCGGGGAGCTGTTTTTT.

This clonotype was found many times. At one of its ends the junction is not consistent with the germline gene, which may arise from a read error. The gene calls are TRBV5-1 and TRBJ2-1; 12 bases map to TRBD2. The CDR3 has 15 amino acids. Germline V gene lookup returns CDR1 SGHRS and CDR2 YFSETQ. CDR3 nucleotide sequence: TGTGCCAGCAGCCTACGGACTAGCGGGATCAATGAGCAGTTCTTC. Amino acid sequence: CASSLRTSGINEQFF.

This clonotype was observed many times. V is TRBV5-1 and J is TRBJ2-1, with D possibly TRBD1 on 6 matching bases. CDR3 length: 13 amino acids. The V and J ends lost 4 bases and 6 bases respectively, with 11 bases between them. Germline V lookup: CDR1 SGHRS, CDR2 YFSETQ. In DNA, the CDR3 is TGCGCCAGCAGCCCGGGACAACTCAATGAGCAGTTCTTC. It codes for CASSPGQLNEQFF.

This clonotype was counted between two and nine times. The chain carries TRBV5-4 and TRBJ2-3; 9 nucleotides line up with TRBD1. Germline V gene data show CDR1 as SGHNT and CDR2 as YYREEE (reference sequence). This CDR3 has 14 amino acids. V shed 4 bases and J 5 bases; nucleotides not matched to a gene: 5. The CDR3 sequence: CASSNRGQVDTQYF. The CDR3 DNA is TGTGCCAGCAGCAACAGGGGGCAGGTAGATACGCAGTATTTT.

This clonotype was picked up a small number of times. J is TRBJ2-1 and V is TRBV10-3; TRBD2 aligns across 11 bases. V trimming: 1 base; J trimming: 8 bases; junction bases outside the gene matches: 4. Germline V CDR1 and CDR2: ENHRY, SYGVKD. This CDR3 has 15 residues. CDR3 loop: CAISEFSGGAHEQFF. The CDR3 nucleotides read TGTGCCATCAGTGAGTTTAGCGGGGGGGCGCATGAGCAGTTCTTC.

The chain combines TRBV19 with TRBJ2-3; D perhaps matches TRBD1 (6 bases). CDR3 size: 15 residues. Trimming shortened V by 7 bases and J by 3 bases, and 17 bases separated the two germline ends. Germline loops: CDR1 LNHDA, CDR2 SQIVND (reference sequence). The CDR3 loop reads CASTKTGLDTDTQYF. The CDR3 DNA reads as TGTGCCAGTACCAAAACAGGGCTGGATACAGATACGCAGTATTTT. Full variable domain (missing parts from reference TRBV19 and TRBJ2-3): DGGITQSPKYLFRKEGQNVTLSCEQNLNHDAMYWYRQDPGQGLRLIYYSQIVNDFQKGDIAEGYSVSREKKESFPLTVTSAQKNPTAFYLCASTKTGLDTDTQYFGPGTRLTVL.

This clonotype was observed at least ten times. This sequence joins TRBV29-1 and TRBJ2-5, with 7 positions matching TRBD2. Germline trimming cut 3 bases from V and 14 bases from J; bases unmatched to any gene: 6. This CDR3 has 10 amino acids. CDR1 is SQVTM and CDR2 is ANQGSEA in the germline V gene. Here the CDR3 reads CSVDKGGSYF. The CDR3 DNA sequence: TGCAGCGTTGACAAGGGAGGGAGTTACTTC.

The chain carries TRBV6-5 and TRBJ2-7, with a tentative D call TRBD2 (6 bases). CDR1 and CDR2 (germline): MNHEY, SVGAGI. Trimming cost V 0 bases and J 1 base, with 13 bases left between them. The CDR3 loop spans 16 amino acids. The CDR3 DNA follows: TGTGCCAGCAGTTACTCGAAGGGACTGGCTTCCTACGAGCAGTACTTC. Translated, it gives CASSYSKGLASYEQYF.

This clonotype was counted between two and nine times. The chain uses TRBV20-1 and TRBJ2-5; the D is unclear. V was shortened by 4 bases and J by 5 bases, with 11 bases between the two germline ends. This CDR3 spans 12 amino acids. Germline values: CDR1 DFQATT, CDR2 SNEGSKA (reference sequence). DNA for the CDR3: TGCAGTGCTACTCTAGTTACCGAGACCCAGTACTTC. Amino acid sequence: CSATLVTETQYF.

V and J are TRBV13 and TRBJ2-1, with D perhaps given as TRBD1 or TRBD2 (5 bases each). The CDR3 has 12 amino acids. Trimming stripped 3 bases from V and 10 bases from J, with 10 bases between. Germline CDR1 is PRHDT and CDR2 is FYEKMQ (reference sequence). Written as DNA, the CDR3 is TGTGCCAGCAGCTTCAAAGGGGACGAGCAGTTCTTC. Amino acids: CASSFKGDEQFF.